These T cell receptor beta chains were read from a single sample in a study of blood T cell repertoires in COVID-19. Here immunoSEQ multiplex PCR was the method, and the copy in TCRdb shows in-frame clones only, minus some. The data contain around 280,000 clones, around 90% of them singletons. Sequences were obtained from PBMCs or T cells enriched from blood (not recorded which). Receptors were obtained from a woman aged 18-30 years with acute COVID-19. The CDR3 runs from the conserved cysteine through the conserved F or W. Each record gives: V gene, CDR3 length, J gene, D gene, clone size, CDR3 DNA, CDR3 protein. The D gene is left open where the match is weak. The size of a clone is reported for some rows only, either as once, few or many, or as a class for expanded clones.

V: TRBV6-5
length: 13
J: TRBJ2-5
D: -
size: -
DNA: TGTGCCAGCAGGGGGGCGGGCGAAGAGACCCAGTACTTC
CDR3: CASRGAGEETQYF

V: TRBV19
length: 16
J: TRBJ1-6
D: TRBD1
size: -
DNA: TGTGCCAGTAGCACCGGGACAGGGGGCATTAGTTCACCCCTCCACTTT
CDR3: CASSTGTGGISSPLHF

V: TRBV4-3
length: 18
J: TRBJ2-7
D: TRBD1
size: -
DNA: TGCGCCAGCAGCCAACACAAGACCGGGACAGGGACTCCCTACGAGCAGTACTTC
CDR3: CASSQHKTGTGTPYEQYF

V: TRBV7-2
length: 14
J: TRBJ2-5
D: TRBD1
size: once
DNA: TGTGCCAGCAGCCCAAGGGACAGCCAAGAGACCCAGTACTTC
CDR3: CASSPRDSQETQYF

V: TRBV12-3/TRBV12-4
length: 12
J: TRBJ1-3
D: -
size: -
DNA: TGTGCCAGCAGTTTTCACAGGAACACCATATATTTT
CDR3: CASSFHRNTIYF

V: TRBV2
length: 13
J: TRBJ2-7
D: TRBD1
size: -
DNA: TGTGCCAGCAAAACAGGGGACGGCTACGAGCAGTACTTC
CDR3: CASKTGDGYEQYF

V: TRBV5-1
length: 14
J: TRBJ1-1
D: TRBD1
size: -
DNA: TGCGCCAGCAGCAGCGGACAGGTGGCCACTGAAGCTTTCTTT
CDR3: CASSSGQVATEAFF

V: TRBV28
length: 13
J: TRBJ1-4
D: -
size: -
DNA: TGTGCCAGCGTAGGGGGGGCTGGCGAAAAACTGTTTTTT
CDR3: CASVGGAGEKLFF

V: TRBV2
length: 14
J: TRBJ1-3
D: -
size: -
DNA: TGTGCCAGCAGTGACAGGGTGACGCGAAACACCATATATTTT
CDR3: CASSDRVTRNTIYF

V: TRBV11-3
length: 17
J: TRBJ2-3
D: TRBD2
size: -
DNA: TGTGCCAGCAGCTACAGGACTAGCGGGAGGCCCTCGGATACGCAGTATTTT
CDR3: CASSYRTSGRPSDTQYF

V: TRBV30
length: 14
J: TRBJ2-1
D: -
size: once
DNA: TGTGCCTGGAGTGGCAAGCGGTTTTACAATGAGCAGTTCTTC
CDR3: CAWSGKRFYNEQFF

V: TRBV6-5
length: 15
J: TRBJ2-1
D: TRBD2
size: -
DNA: TGTGCCAGCAGTTATAGCGGGAGCTCCTACAATGAGCAGTTCTTC
CDR3: CASSYSGSSYNEQFF

V: TRBV27
length: 13
J: TRBJ2-7
D: TRBD1
size: once
DNA: TGTGCCAGCAGCCGGGACAGTACCTACGAGCAGTACTTC
CDR3: CASSRDSTYEQYF

V: TRBV9
length: 13
J: TRBJ2-3
D: TRBD2
size: -
DNA: TGTGCCAGCTCTAGCGGGAGTACAGATACGCAGTATTTT
CDR3: CASSSGSTDTQYF

V: TRBV19
length: 15
J: TRBJ2-5
D: TRBD1
size: -
DNA: TGTGCCAGTAGTATGACGGGACAGGATCAAGAGACCCAGTACTTC
CDR3: CASSMTGQDQETQYF

V: TRBV5-1
length: 12
J: TRBJ2-1
D: -
size: -
DNA: TGCGCCAGCAGCTTATCCGGAGGTGAGCAGTTCTTC
CDR3: CASSLSGGEQFF